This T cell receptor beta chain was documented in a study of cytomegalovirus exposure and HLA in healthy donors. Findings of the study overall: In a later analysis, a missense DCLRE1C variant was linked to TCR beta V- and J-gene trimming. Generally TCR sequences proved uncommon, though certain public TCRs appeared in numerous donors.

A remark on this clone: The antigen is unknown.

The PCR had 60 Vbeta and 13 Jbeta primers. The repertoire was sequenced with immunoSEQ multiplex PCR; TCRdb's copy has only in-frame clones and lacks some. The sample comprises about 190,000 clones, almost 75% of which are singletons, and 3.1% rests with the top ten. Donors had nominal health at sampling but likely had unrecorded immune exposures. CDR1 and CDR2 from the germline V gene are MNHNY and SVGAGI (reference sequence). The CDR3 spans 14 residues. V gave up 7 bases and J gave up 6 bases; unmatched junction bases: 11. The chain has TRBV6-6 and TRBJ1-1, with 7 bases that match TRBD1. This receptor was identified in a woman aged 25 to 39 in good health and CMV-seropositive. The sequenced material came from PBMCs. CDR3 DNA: TGTGCCAGCACCTATTCCCGGGACAGCGCTGAAGCTTTCTTT. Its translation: CASTYSRDSAEAFF.